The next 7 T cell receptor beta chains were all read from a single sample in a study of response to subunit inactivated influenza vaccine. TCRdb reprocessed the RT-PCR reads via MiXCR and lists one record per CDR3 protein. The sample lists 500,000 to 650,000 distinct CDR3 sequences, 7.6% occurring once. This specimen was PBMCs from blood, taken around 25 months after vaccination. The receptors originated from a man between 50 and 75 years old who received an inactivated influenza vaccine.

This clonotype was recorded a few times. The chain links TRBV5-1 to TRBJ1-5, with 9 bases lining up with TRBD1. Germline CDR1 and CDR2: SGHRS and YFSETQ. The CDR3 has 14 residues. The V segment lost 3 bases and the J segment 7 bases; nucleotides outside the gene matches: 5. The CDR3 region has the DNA TGCGCCAGCAGCTACACAGGGGGCGTACAGCCCCAGCATTTT. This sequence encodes CASSYTGGVQPQHF.

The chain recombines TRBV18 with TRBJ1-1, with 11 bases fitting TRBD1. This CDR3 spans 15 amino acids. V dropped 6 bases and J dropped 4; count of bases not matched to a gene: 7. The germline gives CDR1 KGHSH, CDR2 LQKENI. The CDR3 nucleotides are TGTGCCAGCTCGCGTCCCGGGACAGGGGGCACTGAAGCTTTCTTT. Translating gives CASSRPGTGGTEAFF.

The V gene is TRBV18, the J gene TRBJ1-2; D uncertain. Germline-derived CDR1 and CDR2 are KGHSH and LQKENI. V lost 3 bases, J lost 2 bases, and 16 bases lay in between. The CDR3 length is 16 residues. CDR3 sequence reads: CASSPRDVQINYGYTF. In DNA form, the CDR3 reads TGTGCCAGCTCACCCCGCGACGTTCAGATAAACTATGGCTACACCTTC.

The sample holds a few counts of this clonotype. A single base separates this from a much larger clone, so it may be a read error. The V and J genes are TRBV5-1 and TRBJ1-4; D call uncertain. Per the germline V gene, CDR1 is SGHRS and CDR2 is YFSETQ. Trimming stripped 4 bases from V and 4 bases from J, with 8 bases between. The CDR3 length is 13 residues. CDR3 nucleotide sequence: TGCGCCAGCAGCCCCGACGGTAATGAAAAACTGTTTTTT. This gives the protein CASSPDGNEKLFF.

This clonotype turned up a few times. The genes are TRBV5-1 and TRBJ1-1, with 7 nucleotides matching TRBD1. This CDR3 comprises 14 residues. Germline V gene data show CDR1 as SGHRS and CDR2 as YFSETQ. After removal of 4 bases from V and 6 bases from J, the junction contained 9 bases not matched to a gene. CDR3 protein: CASSRTGEEAEAFF. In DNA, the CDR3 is TGCGCCAGCAGCCGAACAGGGGAGGAAGCTGAAGCTTTCTTT.

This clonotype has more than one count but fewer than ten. CDR3 sequence: CASSHQGAHEQYF. The CDR3 DNA follows: TGCGCCAGCAGCCATCAGGGTGCCCACGAGCAGTACTTC. The chain recombines TRBV4-3 with TRBJ2-7, with D perhaps matching TRBD1 (5 bases). V was trimmed by 3 bases and J by 5 bases, leaving 11 bases between them. CDR1 LGHNA and CDR2 YSLEER come from the germline V gene. The CDR3 loop spans 13 amino acids.

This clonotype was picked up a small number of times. The CDR3: CASSLQAVSSYEQYF. In nucleotides, the CDR3 is TGTGCCAGCAGCTTACAGGCAGTGAGCTCCTACGAGCAGTACTTC. The chain is built from TRBV7-2 and TRBJ2-7; D is unresolved. Trimming left V 2 bases short and J 0 bases short, with 11 bases between. Germline V gene sequence: CDR1 SGHTA, CDR2 FQGNSA. The CDR3 covers 15 residues.